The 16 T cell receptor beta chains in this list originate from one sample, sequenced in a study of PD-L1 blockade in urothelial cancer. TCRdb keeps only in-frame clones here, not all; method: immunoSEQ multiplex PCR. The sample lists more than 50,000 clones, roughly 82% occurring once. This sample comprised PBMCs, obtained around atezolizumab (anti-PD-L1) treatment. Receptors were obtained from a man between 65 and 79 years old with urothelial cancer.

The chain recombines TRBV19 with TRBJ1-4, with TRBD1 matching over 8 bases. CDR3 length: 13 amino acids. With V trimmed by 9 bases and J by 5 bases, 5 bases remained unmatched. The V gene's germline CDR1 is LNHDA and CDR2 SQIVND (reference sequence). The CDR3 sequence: CASADRGNEKLFF. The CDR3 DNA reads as TGTGCCAGCGCAGACAGGGGCAATGAAAAACTGTTTTTT.

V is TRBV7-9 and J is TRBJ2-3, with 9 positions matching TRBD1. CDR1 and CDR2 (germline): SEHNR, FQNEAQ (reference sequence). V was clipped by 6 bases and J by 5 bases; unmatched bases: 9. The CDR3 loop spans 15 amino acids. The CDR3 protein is CASSRTGGYVDTQYF. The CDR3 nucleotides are TGTGCCAGCAGTCGAACAGGGGGCTATGTAGATACGCAGTATTTT.

In nucleotides, the CDR3 is TGTGCCAGGCGACAGTTGGGAGGTGAGCAGTTCTTC. Translation gives CARRQLGGEQFF. The chain couples TRBV2 to TRBJ2-1; tentatively, D is TRBD2 (6 bases). The CDR3 spans 12 residues. Germline loops: CDR1 SNHLY, CDR2 FYNNEI. V lost 9 bases and J 9 bases, leaving 15 bases between the germline ends.

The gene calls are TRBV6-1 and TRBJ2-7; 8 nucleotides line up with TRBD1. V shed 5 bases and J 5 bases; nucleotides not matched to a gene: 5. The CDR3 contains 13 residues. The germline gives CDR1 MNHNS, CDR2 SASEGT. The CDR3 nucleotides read TGTGCCAGCAGTAGGACAGGGTTGGACGAGCAGTACTTC. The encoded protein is CASSRTGLDEQYF.

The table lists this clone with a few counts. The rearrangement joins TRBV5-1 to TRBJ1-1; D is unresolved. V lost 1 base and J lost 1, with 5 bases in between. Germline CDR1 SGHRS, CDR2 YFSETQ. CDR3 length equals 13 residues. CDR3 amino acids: CASSLLWNTEAFF. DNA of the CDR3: TGCGCCAGCAGCTTGTTATGGAACACTGAAGCTTTCTTT.

The CDR3: CASSVGGRVYNEQFF. The CDR3 DNA follows: TGTGCCAGCAGCGTAGGCGGGAGGGTGTACAATGAGCAGTTCTTC. This chain links TRBV9 with TRBJ2-1; 9 bases line up with TRBD2. Per the germline V gene, CDR1 is SGDLS and CDR2 is YYNGEE. Germline trimming cut 0 bases from V and 4 bases from J; bases unmatched to any gene: 2. This CDR3 spans 15 amino acids.

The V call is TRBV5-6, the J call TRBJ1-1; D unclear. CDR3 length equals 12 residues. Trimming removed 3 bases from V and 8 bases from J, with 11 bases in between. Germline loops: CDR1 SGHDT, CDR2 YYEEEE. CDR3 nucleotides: TGTGCCAGCAGCTCAACTCTGGTAGAAGCTTTCTTT. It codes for CASSSTLVEAFF.

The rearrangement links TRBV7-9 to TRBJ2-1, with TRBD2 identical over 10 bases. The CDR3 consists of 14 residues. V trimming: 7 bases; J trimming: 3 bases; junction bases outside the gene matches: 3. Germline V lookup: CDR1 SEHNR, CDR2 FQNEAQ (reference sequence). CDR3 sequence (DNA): TGTGCCAGCACTCTAGCGGGAGTCTACAATGAGCAGTTCTTC. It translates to CASTLAGVYNEQFF.

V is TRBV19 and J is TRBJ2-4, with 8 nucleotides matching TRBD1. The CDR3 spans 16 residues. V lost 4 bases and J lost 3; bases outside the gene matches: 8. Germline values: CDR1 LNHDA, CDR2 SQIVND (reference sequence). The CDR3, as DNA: TGTGCCAGTAGTACTTCGACAGGGGTCGACAAAAACATTCAGTACTTC. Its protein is CASSTSTGVDKNIQYF.

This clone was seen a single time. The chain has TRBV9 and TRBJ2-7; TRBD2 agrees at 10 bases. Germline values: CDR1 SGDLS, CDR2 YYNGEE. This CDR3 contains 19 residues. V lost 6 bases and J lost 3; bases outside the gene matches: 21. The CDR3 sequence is CASTPTGQAGGPSYYEQYF. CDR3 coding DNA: TGTGCCAGCACCCCTACGGGCCAAGCGGGAGGGCCGAGTTACTACGAGCAGTACTTC.

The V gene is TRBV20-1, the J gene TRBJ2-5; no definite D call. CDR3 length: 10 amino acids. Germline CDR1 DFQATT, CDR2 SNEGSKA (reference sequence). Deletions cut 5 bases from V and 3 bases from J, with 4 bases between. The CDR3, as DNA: TGCAGTGCTCCCGAAGAGACCCAGTACTTC. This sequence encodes CSAPEETQYF.

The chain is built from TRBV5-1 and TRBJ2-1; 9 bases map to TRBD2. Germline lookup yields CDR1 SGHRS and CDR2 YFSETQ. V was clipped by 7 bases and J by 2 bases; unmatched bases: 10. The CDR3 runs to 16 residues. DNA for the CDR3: TGCGCCAGCCGAGACCTGGCGGGAGGGCCCTACAATGAGCAGTTCTTC. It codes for CASRDLAGGPYNEQFF.

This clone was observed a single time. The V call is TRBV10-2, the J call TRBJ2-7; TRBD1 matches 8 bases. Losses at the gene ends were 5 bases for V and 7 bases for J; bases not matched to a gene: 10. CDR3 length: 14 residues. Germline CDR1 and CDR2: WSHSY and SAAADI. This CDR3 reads CASSSGTGRGEQYF. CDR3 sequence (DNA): TGCGCCAGCAGTTCCGGGACAGGTCGGGGGGAGCAGTACTTC.

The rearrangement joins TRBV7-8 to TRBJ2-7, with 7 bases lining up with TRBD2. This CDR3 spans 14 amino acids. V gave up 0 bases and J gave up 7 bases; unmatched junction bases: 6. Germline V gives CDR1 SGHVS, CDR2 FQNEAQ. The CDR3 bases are TGTGCCAGCAGCTTAGCTCGCCTAGCGGTAGAGCAGTACTTC. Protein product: CASSLARLAVEQYF.

The CDR3 DNA follows: TGCGCCAGCAGCCGGACAGCAAGCCTGAACACCGGGGAGCTGTTTTTT. This encodes CASSRTASLNTGELFF. The chain recombines TRBV5-1 with TRBJ2-2; D is perhaps TRBD1 (6 bases). The CDR3 spans 16 residues. The V end was cut by 4 bases, the J end by 1 base, with 14 bases between. The germline V gene encodes CDR1 SGHRS and CDR2 YFSETQ.

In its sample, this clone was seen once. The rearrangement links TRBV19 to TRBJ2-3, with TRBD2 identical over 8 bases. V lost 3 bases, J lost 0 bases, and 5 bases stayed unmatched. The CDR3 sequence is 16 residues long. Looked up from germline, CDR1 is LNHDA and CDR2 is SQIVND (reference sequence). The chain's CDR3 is CASSIPSGPSTDTQYF. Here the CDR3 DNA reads TGTGCCAGTAGTATTCCTAGCGGGCCAAGCACAGATACGCAGTATTTT.